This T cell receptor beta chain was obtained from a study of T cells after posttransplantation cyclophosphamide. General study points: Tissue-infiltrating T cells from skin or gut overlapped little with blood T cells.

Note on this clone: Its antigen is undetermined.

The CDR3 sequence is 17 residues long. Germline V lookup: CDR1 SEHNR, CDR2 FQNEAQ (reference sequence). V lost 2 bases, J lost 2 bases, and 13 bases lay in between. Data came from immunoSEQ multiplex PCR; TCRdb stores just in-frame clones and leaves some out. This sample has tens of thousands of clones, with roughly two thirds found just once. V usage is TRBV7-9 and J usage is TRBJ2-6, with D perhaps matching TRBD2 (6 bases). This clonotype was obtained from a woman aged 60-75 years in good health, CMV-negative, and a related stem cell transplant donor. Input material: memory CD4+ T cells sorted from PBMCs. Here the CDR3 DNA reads TGTGCCAGCAGCTTAAGCGGGCGCCCTACTGGGGCCAACGTCCTGACTTTC. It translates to CASSLSGRPTGANVLTF.